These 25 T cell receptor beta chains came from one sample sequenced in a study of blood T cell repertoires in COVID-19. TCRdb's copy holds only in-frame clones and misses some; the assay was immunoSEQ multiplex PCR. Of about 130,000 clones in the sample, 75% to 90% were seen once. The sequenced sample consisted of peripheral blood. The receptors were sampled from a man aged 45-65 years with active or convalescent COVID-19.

The CDR3 DNA is TGTGCCACCAGTGGAGGTACCCACCTTGGCTACACCTTC. It yields the protein CATSGGTHLGYTF. The chain recombines TRBV24-1 with TRBJ1-2; D gene ambiguous. CDR3 size: 13 residues. The V end lost 5 bases, the J end lost 7 bases, and 13 bases lay between the germline ends. Germline CDR1 is KGHDR and CDR2 is SFDVKD.

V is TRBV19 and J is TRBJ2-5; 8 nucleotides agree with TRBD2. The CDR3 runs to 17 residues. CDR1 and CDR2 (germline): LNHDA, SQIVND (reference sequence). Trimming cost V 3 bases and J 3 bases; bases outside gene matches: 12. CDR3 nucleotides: TGTGCCAGTAGTATTCCCCCGGGGGCAGCGGGAGAAGAGACCCAGTACTTC. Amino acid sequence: CASSIPPGAAGEETQYF.

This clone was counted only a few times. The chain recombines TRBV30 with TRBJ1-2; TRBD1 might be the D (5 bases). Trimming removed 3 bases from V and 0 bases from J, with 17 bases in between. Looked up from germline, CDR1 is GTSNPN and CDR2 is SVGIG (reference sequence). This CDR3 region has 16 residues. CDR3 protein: CAWRGGGRTPNYGYTF. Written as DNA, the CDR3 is TGTGCCTGGAGGGGGGGTGGCCGGACCCCTAACTATGGCTACACCTTC.

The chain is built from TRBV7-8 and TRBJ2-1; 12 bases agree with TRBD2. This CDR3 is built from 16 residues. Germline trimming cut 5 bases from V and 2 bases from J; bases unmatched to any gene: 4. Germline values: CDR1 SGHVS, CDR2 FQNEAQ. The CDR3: CASSLRLAGAYNEQFF. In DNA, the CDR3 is TGTGCCAGCAGCCTTAGACTAGCGGGGGCCTACAATGAGCAGTTCTTC.

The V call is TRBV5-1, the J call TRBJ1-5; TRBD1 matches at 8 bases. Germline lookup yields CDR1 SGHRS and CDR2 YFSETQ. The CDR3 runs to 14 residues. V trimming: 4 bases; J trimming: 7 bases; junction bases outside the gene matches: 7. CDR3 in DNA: TGCGCCAGCAGCCCTGGACAGGGCGGCCAGCCCCAGCATTTT. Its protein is CASSPGQGGQPQHF.

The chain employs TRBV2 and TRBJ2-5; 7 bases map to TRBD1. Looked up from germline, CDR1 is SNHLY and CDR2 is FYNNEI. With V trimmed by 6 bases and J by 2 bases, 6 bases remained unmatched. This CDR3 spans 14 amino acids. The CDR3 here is CASRNDRDQETQYF. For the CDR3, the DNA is TGTGCCAGCAGGAACGACAGGGATCAAGAGACCCAGTACTTC. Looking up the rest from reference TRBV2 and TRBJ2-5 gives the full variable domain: EPEVTQTPSHQVTQMGQEVILRCVPISNHLYFYWYRQILGQKVEFLVSFYNNEISEKSEIFDDQFSVERPDGSNFTLKIRSTKLEDSAMYFCASRNDRDQETQYFGPGTRLLVL.

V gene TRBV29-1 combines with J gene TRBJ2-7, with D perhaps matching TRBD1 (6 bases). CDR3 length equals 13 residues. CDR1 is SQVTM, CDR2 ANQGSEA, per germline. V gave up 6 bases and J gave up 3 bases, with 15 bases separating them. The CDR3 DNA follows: TGCAGCGTAGAAACAGGGTCGGGCTACGAGCAGTACTTC. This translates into CSVETGSGYEQYF.

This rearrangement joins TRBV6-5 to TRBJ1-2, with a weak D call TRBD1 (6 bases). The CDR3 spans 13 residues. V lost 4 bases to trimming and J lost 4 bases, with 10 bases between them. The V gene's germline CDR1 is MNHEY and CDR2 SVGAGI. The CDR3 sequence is CASSFTGPYGYTF. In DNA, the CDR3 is TGTGCCAGCAGTTTCACAGGGCCCTATGGCTACACCTTC.

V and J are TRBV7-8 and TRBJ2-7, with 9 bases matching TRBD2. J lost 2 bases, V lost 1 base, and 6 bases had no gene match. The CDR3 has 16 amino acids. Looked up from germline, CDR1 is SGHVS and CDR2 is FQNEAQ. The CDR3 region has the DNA TGTGCCAGCAGCTTAGGTAGCGGGAGTCTTACCTACGAGCAGTACTTC. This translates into CASSLGSGSLTYEQYF.

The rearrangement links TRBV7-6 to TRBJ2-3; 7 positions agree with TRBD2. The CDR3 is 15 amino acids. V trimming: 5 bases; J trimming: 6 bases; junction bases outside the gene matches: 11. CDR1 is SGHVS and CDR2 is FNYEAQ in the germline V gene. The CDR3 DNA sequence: TGTGCCAGCAGCCCCCAGGACCTGGGGGGGGATACGCAGTATTTT. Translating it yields CASSPQDLGGDTQYF. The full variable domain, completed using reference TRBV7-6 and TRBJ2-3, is GAGVSQSPRYKVTKRGQDVALRCDPISGHVSLYWYRQALGQGPEFLTYFNYEAQQDKSGLPNDRFSAERPEGSISTLTIQRTEQRDSAMYRCASSPQDLGGDTQYFGPGTRLTVL.

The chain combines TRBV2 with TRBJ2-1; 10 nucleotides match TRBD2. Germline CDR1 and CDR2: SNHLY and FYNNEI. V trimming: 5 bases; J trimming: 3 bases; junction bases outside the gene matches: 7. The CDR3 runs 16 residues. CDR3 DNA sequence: TGTGCCAGCAGTACCGGGACTAGCGCGAACTACAATGAGCAGTTCTTC. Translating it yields CASSTGTSANYNEQFF.

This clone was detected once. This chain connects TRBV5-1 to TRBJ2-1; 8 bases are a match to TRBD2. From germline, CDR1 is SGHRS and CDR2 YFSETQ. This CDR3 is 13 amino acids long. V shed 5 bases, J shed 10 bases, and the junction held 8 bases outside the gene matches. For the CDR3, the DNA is TGCGCCAGCAGGTCCATTGTAGCGGGGGAGCAGTTCTTC. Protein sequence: CASRSIVAGEQFF.

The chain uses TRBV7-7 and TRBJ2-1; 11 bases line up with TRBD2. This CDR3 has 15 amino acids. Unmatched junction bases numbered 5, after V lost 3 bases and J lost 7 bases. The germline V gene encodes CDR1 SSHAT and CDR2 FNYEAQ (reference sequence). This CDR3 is CASSFLAGGSNEQFF. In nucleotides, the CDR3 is TGTGCCAGCAGCTTCTTAGCGGGGGGGTCAAATGAGCAGTTCTTC.

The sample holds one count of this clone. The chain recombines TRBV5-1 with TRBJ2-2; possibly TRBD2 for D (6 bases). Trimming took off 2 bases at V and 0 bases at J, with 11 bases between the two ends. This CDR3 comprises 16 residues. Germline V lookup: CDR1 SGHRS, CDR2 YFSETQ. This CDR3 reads CASSFAGTPNTGELFF. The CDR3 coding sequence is TGCGCCAGCAGCTTCGCCGGGACTCCGAACACCGGGGAGCTGTTTTTT.

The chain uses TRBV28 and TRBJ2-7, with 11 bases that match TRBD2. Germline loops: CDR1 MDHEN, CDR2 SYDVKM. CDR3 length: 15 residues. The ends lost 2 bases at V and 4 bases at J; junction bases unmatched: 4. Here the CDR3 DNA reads TGTGCCAGCAGTTTAGGCGGGACTAGCGGATACGAGCAGTACTTC. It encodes CASSLGGTSGYEQYF. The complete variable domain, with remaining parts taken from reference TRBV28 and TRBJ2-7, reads DVKVTQSSRYLVKRTGEKVFLECVQDMDHENMFWYRQDPGLGLRLIYFSYDVKMKEKGDIPEGYSVSREKKERFSLILESASTNQTSMYLCASSLGGTSGYEQYFGPGTRLTVT.

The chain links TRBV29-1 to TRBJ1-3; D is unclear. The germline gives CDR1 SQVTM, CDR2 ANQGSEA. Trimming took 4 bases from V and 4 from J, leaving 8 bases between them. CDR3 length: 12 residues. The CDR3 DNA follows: TGCAGCGTTGGGTACGCGGGAAACACCATATATTTT. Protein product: CSVGYAGNTIYF.

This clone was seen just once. The CDR3 protein is CASSQDHSKDSYEQYF. The CDR3 nucleotides read TGTGCCAGCAGCCAAGATCACAGTAAGGACTCCTACGAGCAGTACTTC. The rearrangement joins TRBV4-2 to TRBJ2-7, with D hard to call. The germline V gene has CDR1 LGHNA and CDR2 YNFKEQ. This CDR3 is 16 amino acids long. Trimming stripped 0 bases from V and 0 bases from J, with 12 bases between.

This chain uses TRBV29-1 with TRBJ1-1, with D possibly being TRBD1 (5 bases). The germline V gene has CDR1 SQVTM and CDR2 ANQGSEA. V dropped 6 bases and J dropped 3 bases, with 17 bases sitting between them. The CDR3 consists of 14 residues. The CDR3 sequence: CSVERRLGDTEAFF. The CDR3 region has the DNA TGCAGCGTGGAGAGACGCCTAGGGGACACTGAAGCTTTCTTT.

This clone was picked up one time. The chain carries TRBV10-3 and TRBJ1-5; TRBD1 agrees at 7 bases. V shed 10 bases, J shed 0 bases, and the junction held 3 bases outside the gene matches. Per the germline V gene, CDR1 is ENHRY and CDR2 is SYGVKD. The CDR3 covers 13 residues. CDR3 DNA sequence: TGTGCCAGTCGACAGGGTAGCAATCAGCCCCAGCATTTT. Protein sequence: CASRQGSNQPQHF.

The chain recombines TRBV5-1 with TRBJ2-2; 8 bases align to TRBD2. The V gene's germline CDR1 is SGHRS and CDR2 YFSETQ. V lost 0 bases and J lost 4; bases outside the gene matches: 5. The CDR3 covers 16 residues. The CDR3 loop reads CASSLAGRGATGELFF. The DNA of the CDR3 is TGCGCCAGCAGCTTGGCCGGGAGGGGTGCCACCGGGGAGCTGTTTTTT.

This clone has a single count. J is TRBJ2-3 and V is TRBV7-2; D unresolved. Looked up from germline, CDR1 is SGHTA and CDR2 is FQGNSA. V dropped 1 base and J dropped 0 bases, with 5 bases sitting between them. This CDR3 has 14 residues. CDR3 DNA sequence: TGTGCCAGCAGCTTAGTAGTAAGCACAGATACGCAGTATTTT. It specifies CASSLVVSTDTQYF.

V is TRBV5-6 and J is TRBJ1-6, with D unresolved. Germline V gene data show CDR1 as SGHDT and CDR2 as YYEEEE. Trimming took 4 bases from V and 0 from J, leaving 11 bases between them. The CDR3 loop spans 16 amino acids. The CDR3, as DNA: TGTGCCAGCAGCCTGTACCTGAGCTCCTATAATTCACCCCTCCACTTT. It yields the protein CASSLYLSSYNSPLHF.

CDR3 residues: CASSLGKLASRDTQYF. The CDR3 DNA sequence: TGTGCCAGCAGCTTAGGAAAGCTAGCTTCGCGGGATACGCAGTATTTT. The chain combines TRBV5-8 with TRBJ2-3; D possibly corresponds to TRBD2 (5 bases). Per the germline V gene, CDR1 is SGHTS and CDR2 is YDEGEE. Deletions cut 2 bases from V and 6 bases from J, with 19 bases between. The CDR3 sequence is 16 residues long.

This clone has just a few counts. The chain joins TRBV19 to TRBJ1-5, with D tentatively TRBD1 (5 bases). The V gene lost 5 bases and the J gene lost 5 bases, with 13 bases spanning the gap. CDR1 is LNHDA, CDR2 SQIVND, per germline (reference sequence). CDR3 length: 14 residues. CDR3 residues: CASSVDTPDQPQHF. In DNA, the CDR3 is TGTGCCAGTAGTGTGGACACACCGGATCAGCCCCAGCATTTT.

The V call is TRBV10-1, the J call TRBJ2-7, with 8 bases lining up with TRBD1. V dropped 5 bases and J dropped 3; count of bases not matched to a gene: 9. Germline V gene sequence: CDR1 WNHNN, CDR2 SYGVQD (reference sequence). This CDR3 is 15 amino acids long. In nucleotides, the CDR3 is TGCGCCAGCAGTTTAAAAGACAGGGGCGTCTACGAGCAGTACTTC. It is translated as CASSLKDRGVYEQYF.